This T cell receptor (beta chain) appears in the sequencing data of a study of shared clonotypes between healthy human individuals. Study-wide results and limits: Between a few donors, naive CD4 clonotypes were shared at a level of around 4.8%. Estimated richness was generally greater in naive than memory subsets.

As to this clone: Its antigen is not identified.

Germline CDR1 reads MNHEY; CDR2 reads SMNVEV (reference sequence). The V end was cut by 4 bases, the J end by 8 bases, with 14 bases between. The CDR3 is made up of 13 amino acids. Assay: immunoSEQ multiplex PCR; the TCRdb copy retains only in-frame clones and omits some. Of approximately 1.1 million clones in the sample, more than 75% were seen once. CD45RA-negative memory and CD45RA+ naive subsets were split from the CD4+ cells. Source material: memory CD4+ T cells from PBMCs. Subset described: CD45RA-negative fraction. The gene calls are TRBV27 and TRBJ1-1; unclear D gene. The clonotype comes from a young man in good health. Some clones in this sample may be carry-over from other donors' samples. The CDR3 sequence: CASSSRVQSEAFF. The CDR3 region has the DNA TGTGCCAGCAGTTCGCGAGTCCAATCAGAAGCTTTCTTT.